The rows below give T cell receptor beta chains drawn from one sample of a study of monozygotic twins with inflammatory bowel disease. Following a re-call of the 5' RACE reads, TCRdb has one entry per CDR3 protein and lacks DNA. Found here are approximately 400,000 distinct CDR3 sequences; the top ten clones hold around 2.4%. The sample taken for sequencing was blood. The receptors were sampled from a human donor with ulcerative colitis or Crohn's disease, or a healthy co-twin of an affected twin (not recorded which). Each CDR3 is given with its conserved first and last residue.

V	J	CDR3
TRBV4-3	TRBJ2-1	CASSQDRVYGAYNEQFF
TRBV29-1	TRBJ1-1	CSVDGGGRGTEAFF
TRBV5-1	TRBJ2-7	CASSRGQDRYEQYF
TRBV2	TRBJ2-1	CASSEGGRRQIREQFF
TRBV19	TRBJ1-1	CASIGRDRGLEAFF
TRBV16	TRBJ1-1	CASSQSSNGNTEAFF
TRBV29-1	TRBJ2-3	CSVMGGGNTDTQYF
TRBV7-3	TRBJ1-1	CASSSDRGTEAFF
TRBV6-2/TRBV6-3	TRBJ1-4	CASARDRHKEKLFF
TRBV2	TRBJ2-5	CASSAGGAETQYF
TRBV20-1	TRBJ2-5	CSARERGRQETQYF
TRBV5-8	TRBJ2-2	CASSLEAGTNTGELFF
TRBV20-1	TRBJ1-4	CSARVQVNEKLFF
TRBV7-6	TRBJ1-2	CASSPQGVGYTF
TRBV5-5	TRBJ2-2	CASSPRDRAPGELFF
TRBV5-5	TRBJ2-5	CASSFLQIQETQYF
TRBV18	TRBJ2-1	CASSPRRQGSYNEQFF
TRBV20-1	TRBJ1-1	CSAREWEGTTEAFF
TRBV5-5	TRBJ1-4	CASSPKNDEKLFF
TRBV7-2	TRBJ1-5	CASSSRGRRRNQPQHF
TRBV6-1	TRBJ1-4	CASSHGQGTNEKLFF
TRBV4-1	TRBJ2-1	CASSQVRDRNEQFF
TRBV11-1	TRBJ2-3	CASSKLAGGKLSTDTQYF
TRBV13	TRBJ1-1	CASSSSTGRNTEAFF
TRBV30	TRBJ1-1	CAWGGLLNTEAFF